The source of this T cell receptor (beta chain) is a study of T cells in Graves' hyperthyroidism and ophthalmopathy. Whole-study findings and limits: The authors' 13 V-J model separated ophthalmopathy from stable hyperthyroidism.

TCR beta CDR3 regions were amplified from RNA transcripts. RT-PCR in the first round (using the HTBI primer set) targeted the TCR CDR3. TCRdb reprocessed the multiplex PCR reads with MiXCR, giving one entry per CDR3 protein. The repertoire has hundreds of thousands of distinct CDR3 sequences, 45% of them found once; the top ten carry less than 9%. Note on this clonotype: As yet, its antigen is unknown.

Germline V gene lookup returns CDR1 LNHNV and CDR2 YYDKDF (reference sequence). CDR3 size: 14 residues. The ends were cut back, 0 bases at V and 1 base at J, with 4 bases in the middle. The sequencing input was peripheral blood or thyroid tissue (not recorded which). J is TRBJ1-5 and V is TRBV15, with D unresolved. The receptor was isolated from an adult man with Graves' disease, either hyperthyroidism or ophthalmopathy (not recorded which). The CDR3 DNA follows: TGTGCCACCAGCAGAGATGGGAGCAATCAGCCCCAGCATTTT. Translating gives CATSRDGSNQPQHF. The full variable domain, with the rest looked up from reference TRBV15 and TRBJ1-5, is DAMVIQNPRYQVTQFGKPVTLSCSQTLNHNVMYWYQQKSSQAPKLLFHYYDKDFNNEADTPDNFQSRRPNTSFCFLDIRSPGLGDTAMYLCATSRDGSNQPQHFGDGTRLSIL.